One T cell receptor (beta chain) is described in this entry. These data are taken from a study of blood T cell repertoires in COVID-19. The germline V gene encodes CDR1 SEHNR and CDR2 FQNEAQ (reference sequence). This CDR3 has 13 amino acids. Germline trimming cut 3 bases from V and 6 bases from J; bases unmatched to any gene: 2. Some clones are missing from TCRdb's copy, which holds only in-frame ones; the method was immunoSEQ multiplex PCR. Of more than 350,000 clones in the sample, 87% were seen once. The sequence was obtained from a woman in her forties or fifties who had recovered from COVID-19. The rearrangement links TRBV7-9 to TRBJ1-2; TRBD1 agrees at 9 bases. The source material was PBMCs or T cells enriched from blood (not recorded which). In DNA, the CDR3 is TGTGCCAGCAGCTTCCGACAGGGGGATGGCTACACCTTC. The encoded protein is CASSFRQGDGYTF.